This TCR beta chain was profiled in a study of blood T cell repertoires in COVID-19. This clone showed up just a few times. Germline values: CDR1 MNHNY, CDR2 SVGAGI (reference sequence). The CDR3 runs 14 residues. V lost 9 bases and J 6 bases, leaving 15 bases between the germline ends. The method was immunoSEQ multiplex PCR; TCRdb's version includes in-frame clones alone and lacks a portion of them. This table has roughly 100,000 clones, roughly nine tenths appearing once. The sequence was collected from a woman older than 75 with acute or convalescent COVID-19. Sequencing was done on a sample of peripheral blood. This chain joins TRBV6-6 and TRBJ1-6, with a tentative D call TRBD1 (5 bases). As DNA, the CDR3 is TGTGCCAGTCAAGGGCAGGGACTTAATTCACCCCTCCACTTT. The encoded protein is CASQGQGLNSPLHF.